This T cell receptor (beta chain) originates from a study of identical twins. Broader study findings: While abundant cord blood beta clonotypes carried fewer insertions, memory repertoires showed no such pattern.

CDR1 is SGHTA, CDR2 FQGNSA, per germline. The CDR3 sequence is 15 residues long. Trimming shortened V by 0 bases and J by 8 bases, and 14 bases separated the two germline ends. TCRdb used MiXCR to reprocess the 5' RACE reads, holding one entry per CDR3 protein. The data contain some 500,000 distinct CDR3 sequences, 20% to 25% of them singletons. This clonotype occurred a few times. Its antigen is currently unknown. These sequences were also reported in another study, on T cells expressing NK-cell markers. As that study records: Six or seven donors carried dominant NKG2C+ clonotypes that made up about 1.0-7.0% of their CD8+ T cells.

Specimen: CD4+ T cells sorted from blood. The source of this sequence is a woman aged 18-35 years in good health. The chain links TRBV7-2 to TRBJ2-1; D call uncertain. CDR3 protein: CASSLAPSVGYEQFF. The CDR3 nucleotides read TGTGCCAGCAGCTTAGCCCCCTCTGTCGGGTATGAGCAGTTCTTC.